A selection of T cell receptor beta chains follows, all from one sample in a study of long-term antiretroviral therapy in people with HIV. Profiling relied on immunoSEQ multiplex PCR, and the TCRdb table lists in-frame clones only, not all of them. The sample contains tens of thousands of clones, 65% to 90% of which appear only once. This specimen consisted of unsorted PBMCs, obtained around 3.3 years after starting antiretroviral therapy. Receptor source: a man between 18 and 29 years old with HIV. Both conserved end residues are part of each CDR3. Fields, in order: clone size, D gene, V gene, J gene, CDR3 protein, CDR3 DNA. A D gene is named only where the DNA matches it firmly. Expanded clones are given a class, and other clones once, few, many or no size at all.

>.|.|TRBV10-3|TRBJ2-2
CAISGGTLLNTGELFF
TGTGCCATCAGCGGGGGGACACTGTTGAACACCGGGGAGCTGTTTTTT
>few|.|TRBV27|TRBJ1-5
CASSLLGGNQPQHF
TGTGCCAGCAGTCTCCTAGGGGGGAATCAGCCCCAGCATTTT
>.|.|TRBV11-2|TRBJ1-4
CASSLSTTNEKLFF
TGTGCCAGCAGCTTATCAACAACTAATGAAAAACTGTTTTTT
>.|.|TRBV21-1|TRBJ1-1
CASSKVASYTEAFF
TGTGCCAGCAGCAAAGTCGCTAGCTACACTGAAGCTTTCTTT
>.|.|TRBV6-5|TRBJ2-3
CASSYSAAYTDTQYF
TGTGCCAGCAGTTACTCCGCGGCGTACACAGATACGCAGTATTTT
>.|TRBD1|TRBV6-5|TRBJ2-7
CASSTGFNEQYF
TGTGCCTCCTCGACAGGGTTCAACGAGCAGTACTTC
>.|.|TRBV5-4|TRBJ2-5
CASSFQGYQETQYF
TGTGCCAGCAGCTTTCAGGGGTACCAAGAGACCCAGTACTTC
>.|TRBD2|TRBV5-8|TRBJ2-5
CASSWGQREVGETQYF
TGTGCCAGCAGCTGGGGGCAGCGGGAGGTCGGAGAGACCCAGTACTTC
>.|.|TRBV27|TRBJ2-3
CASSFDRYYRDTQYF
TGTGCCAGCAGTTTTGACAGGTACTATCGAGATACGCAGTATTTT
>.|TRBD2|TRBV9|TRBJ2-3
CASSDRRGGVLGTDTQYF
TGTGCCAGCAGCGACCGTCGGGGGGGCGTACTGGGCACAGATACGCAGTATTTT
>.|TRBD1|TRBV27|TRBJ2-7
CASSYGTGVYEQYF
TGTGCCAGCAGTTACGGGACAGGGGTCTACGAGCAGTACTTC
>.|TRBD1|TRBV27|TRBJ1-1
CASSVTGVPRRWGYGAEAFF
TGTGCCAGCAGCGTAACAGGGGTTCCCAGACGGTGGGGTTATGGAGCCGAAGCTTTCTTT
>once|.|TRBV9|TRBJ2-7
CASSEGIRDNSYEQYF
TGTGCCAGCAGCGAGGGTATCCGGGACAACTCCTACGAGCAGTACTTC
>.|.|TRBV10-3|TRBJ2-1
CAISDPRSGSYNEQFF
TGTGCCATCAGCGACCCCCGATCAGGGTCTTACAATGAGCAGTTCTTC
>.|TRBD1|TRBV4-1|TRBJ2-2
CASSQVLGGRTGELFF
TGCGCCAGCAGCCAAGTGTTAGGGGGCCGCACCGGGGAGCTGTTTTTT
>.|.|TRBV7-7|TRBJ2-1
CASSLRPGGVGEQFF
TGTGCCAGCAGCTTAAGGCCAGGAGGGGTCGGTGAGCAGTTCTTC
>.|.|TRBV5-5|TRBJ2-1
CASSFQAPVF
TGTGCCAGCAGCTTTCAGGCGCCAGTCTTC
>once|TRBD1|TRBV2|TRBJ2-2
CASSPDRGRTGELFF
TGTGCCAGCAGCCCCGACAGGGGGCGCACCGGGGAGCTGTTTTTT
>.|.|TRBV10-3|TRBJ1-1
CAISESRRLNTEAFF
TGTGCCATCAGTGAGTCAAGACGGCTGAACACTGAAGCTTTCTTT
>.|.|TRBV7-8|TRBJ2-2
CASSLVIGAGELFF
TGTGCCAGCAGCTTAGTGATAGGGGCCGGGGAGCTGTTTTTT
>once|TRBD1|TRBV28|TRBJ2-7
CASSSPGQEAYEQYF
TGTGCCAGCAGTTCTCCGGGACAGGAGGCCTACGAGCAGTACTTC
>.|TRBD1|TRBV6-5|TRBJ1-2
CASSFHRGRFYGYTF
TGTGCCAGCAGTTTCCACAGGGGGCGTTTCTATGGCTACACCTTC
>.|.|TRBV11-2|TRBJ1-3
CASSFKNTIYF
TGTGCCAGCAGCTTCAAGAACACCATATATTTT
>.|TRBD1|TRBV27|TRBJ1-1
CATRTGATMNTEAFF
TGTGCCACCCGGACAGGGGCCACTATGAACACTGAAGCTTTCTTT
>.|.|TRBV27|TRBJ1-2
CASSNQGSGDDYGYTF
TGTGCCAGCAGTAACCAGGGCTCGGGAGACGACTATGGCTACACCTTC
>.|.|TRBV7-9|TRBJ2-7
CASSSAGTPLYEQYF
TGTGCCAGCAGCTCGGCGGGGACTCCTCTGTACGAGCAGTACTTC
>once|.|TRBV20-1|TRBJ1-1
CSAKGSTEAFF
TGCAGTGCTAAAGGGTCCACTGAAGCTTTCTTT
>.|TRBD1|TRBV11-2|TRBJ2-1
CASSLEGQGVGDEQFF
TGTGCCAGCAGCTTAGAAGGCCAGGGGGTAGGTGATGAGCAGTTCTTC
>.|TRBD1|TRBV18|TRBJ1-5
CASSLGQGGNQPQHF
TGTGCCAGCTCCCTTGGACAGGGAGGCAATCAGCCCCAGCATTTT
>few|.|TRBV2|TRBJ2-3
CASSSTDTQYF
TGTGCCAGCAGTAGCACAGATACGCAGTATTTT
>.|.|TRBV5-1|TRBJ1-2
CASSSFTRGTGYTF
TGCGCCAGCAGCTCATTTACCCGGGGAACTGGCTACACCTTC
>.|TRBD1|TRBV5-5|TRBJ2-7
CASSLVGGSHEQYF
TGTGCCAGCAGCTTGGTAGGGGGCAGTCACGAGCAGTACTTC